This T cell receptor (beta chain) was identified in a study of T cells after yellow fever vaccination. This clonotype was detected a few times. A universal primer site and UMIs were added as TCR cDNA was made by 5'RACE template switching. TCRdb called the 5' RACE reads again in MiXCR, with one record for every CDR3 protein. This sample has 150,000 to 200,000 distinct CDR3 sequences, with about 10% found just once. This sequence was found in a man between 18 and 35 years old who received the YFV17D yellow fever vaccine. The sequencing used CD8+ T cells sorted from PBMCs, collected 15 days after the yellow fever booster vaccination.

The DNA of the CDR3 is TGTGCCAGCAGTGAGACGGAGAACACCGGGGAGCTGTTTTTT. It encodes CASSETENTGELFF. The chain couples TRBV27 to TRBJ2-2, with D uncertain. V lost 5 bases and J lost 1, with 8 bases in between. Germline-derived CDR1 and CDR2 are MNHEY and SMNVEV (reference sequence). The CDR3 extends over 14 amino acids.